These T cell receptor delta chains were read from a single sample in a study of gamma-delta chains in newborns, infants, children. TCRdb redid clone calling on the reads using CATT. The sample has roughly 11,000 delta-chain clones, 8.5% to 9% seen once. The sample comprised blood. All receptors come from a child who was a newborn, infant or young child, either healthy, febrile or measles-vaccinated (not recorded which). Each CDR3 is given with its conserved first and last residue. The order of the fields is clone size, D gene, V gene, J gene, CDR3 protein, CDR3 DNA. D genes are given only for firm matches. A clone size is listed for some rows: how often the clone was seen (once, few, many), or a class if it is expanded.

clone_size: -
d_call: -
v_call: TRDV2
j_call: TRDJ1
cdr3_aa: CACDTVTPYTDKLTF
cdr3_nt: TGTGCCTGTGACACCGTGACCCCTTACACCGATAAACTCACCTTT

clone_size: few
d_call: TRDD3
v_call: TRDV2
j_call: TRDJ1
cdr3_aa: CACDTVSGILGDKEGTDKLIF
cdr3_nt: TGTGCCTGTGACACGGTTAGCGGTATACTGGGGGATAAAGAGGGCACCGATAAACTCATCTTC

clone_size: few
d_call: TRDD3
v_call: TRDV2
j_call: TRDJ1
cdr3_aa: CACDTITGGMYTDKLIF
cdr3_nt: TGTGCCTGTGACACGATTACTGGGGGCATGTACACCGATAAACTCATCTTT

clone_size: -
d_call: TRDD3
v_call: TRDV2
j_call: TRDJ4
cdr3_aa: CACDTVLEGYVGTRPLIF
cdr3_nt: TGTGCCTGTGACACCGTCCTTGAGGGATACGTCGGTACCAGACCCCTGATCTTT

clone_size: -
d_call: -
v_call: TRDV3
j_call: TRDJ1
cdr3_aa: CAFFRTTDKLIF
cdr3_nt: TGTGCCTTTTTCCGGACCACCGATAAACTCATCTTT

clone_size: few
d_call: TRDD3
v_call: TRDV2
j_call: TRDJ1
cdr3_aa: CACDLLGDRYTDKLIF
cdr3_nt: TGTGCCTGTGACCTACTGGGGGATCGGTACACCGATAAACTCATCTTT

clone_size: few
d_call: TRDD3
v_call: TRDV2
j_call: TRDJ1
cdr3_aa: CACDPVLGDNDKLIF
cdr3_nt: TGTGCCTGCGACCCTGTACTGGGGGACAACGATAAACTCATCTTT

clone_size: -
d_call: TRDD3
v_call: TRDV2
j_call: TRDJ2
cdr3_aa: CACDTISTGGYVSAQLFF
cdr3_nt: TGTGCCTGTGACACGATTAGTACTGGGGGATACGTGTCAGCACAACTCTTCTTT

clone_size: few
d_call: TRDD3
v_call: TRDV2
j_call: TRDJ1
cdr3_aa: CACDTLGDLSDKLIF
cdr3_nt: TGTGCCTGTGACACCCTGGGGGATCTCAGCGATAAACTCATCTTT

clone_size: few
d_call: TRDD3
v_call: TRDV2
j_call: TRDJ3
cdr3_aa: CACDTMGSAGGHSSWDTRQMFF
cdr3_nt: TGTGCCTGTGACACAATGGGATCGGCTGGGGGGCATAGCTCCTGGGACACCCGACAGATGTTTTTC

clone_size: few
d_call: -
v_call: TRDV2
j_call: TRDJ1
cdr3_aa: CACDTVPRGGTDKLIF
cdr3_nt: TGTGCCTGTGACACCGTACCCCGGGGCGGCACCGATAAACTCATCTTT

clone_size: few
d_call: TRDD3
v_call: TRDV2
j_call: TRDJ1
cdr3_aa: CACDTVQRAGGFELIF
cdr3_nt: TGTGCCTGTGACACCGTCCAGAGAGCTGGGGGATTTGAACTCATCTTT

clone_size: few
d_call: TRDD3
v_call: TRDV2
j_call: TRDJ1
cdr3_aa: CACDPLGDMKTDKLIF
cdr3_nt: TGTGCCTGTGACCCCCTGGGGGATATGAAGACCGATAAACTCATCTTT

clone_size: few
d_call: TRDD3
v_call: TRDV1
j_call: TRDJ1
cdr3_aa: CALGELFGPSPVLGDTRTDKLIF
cdr3_nt: TGTGCTCTTGGGGAACTATTCGGGCCTTCCCCGGTACTGGGGGATACGAGGACCGATAAACTCATCTTT

clone_size: -
d_call: -
v_call: TRDV2
j_call: TRDJ1
cdr3_aa: CACDLMGADKLIF
cdr3_nt: TGTGCCTGTGACTTGATGGGGGCCGATAAACTCATCTTT

clone_size: -
d_call: TRDD3
v_call: TRDV2
j_call: TRDJ1
cdr3_aa: CACDTLGLGGHTDKLIF
cdr3_nt: TGTGCCTGTGACACCCTCGGGCTTGGGGGACACACCGATAAACTCATCTTT

clone_size: few
d_call: -
v_call: TRDV2
j_call: TRDJ1
cdr3_aa: CACDTVGGSSSDKLIF
cdr3_nt: TGTGCCTGTGACACCGTTGGGGGCAGTTCATCCGATAAACTCATCTTT